At least ten counts were recorded for the clone carrying this T cell receptor beta chain. The antigen is unknown. The entry originates in a study of T cells in Graves' hyperthyroidism and ophthalmopathy. Findings and caveats of the study: Prediction of ophthalmopathy progression came a median 6.5 months pre-onset. Blood also contained most expanded thyroid clonotypes above 0.001.

Researchers took RNA transcripts and amplified the TCR beta CDR3 regions from them. The HTBI primer set was used in a first-round RT-PCR of the TCR CDR3. TCRdb independently ran MiXCR on the multiplex PCR reads; one entry per CDR3 protein. This table has around 570,000 distinct CDR3 sequences, 20% appearing once. The CDR3 runs to 14 residues. CDR1 and CDR2 (germline): MNHNS, SASEGT. J was trimmed by 4 bases and V by 6 bases; bases with no gene match: 6. The study included ophthalmopathy patients with Clinical Activity Score at least 3, NOSPECS grade at least 4 and duration under 3 months. The sequencing sample was made of blood. This TCR derives from a man in his forties or fifties with Graves' ophthalmopathy. J is TRBJ2-7 and V is TRBV6-1; TRBD2 matches at 10 bases. This chain's CDR3 is CASSLAGGRYEQYF. As DNA, the CDR3 is TGTGCCAGCAGCTTAGCGGGAGGAAGGTACGAGCAGTACTTC.